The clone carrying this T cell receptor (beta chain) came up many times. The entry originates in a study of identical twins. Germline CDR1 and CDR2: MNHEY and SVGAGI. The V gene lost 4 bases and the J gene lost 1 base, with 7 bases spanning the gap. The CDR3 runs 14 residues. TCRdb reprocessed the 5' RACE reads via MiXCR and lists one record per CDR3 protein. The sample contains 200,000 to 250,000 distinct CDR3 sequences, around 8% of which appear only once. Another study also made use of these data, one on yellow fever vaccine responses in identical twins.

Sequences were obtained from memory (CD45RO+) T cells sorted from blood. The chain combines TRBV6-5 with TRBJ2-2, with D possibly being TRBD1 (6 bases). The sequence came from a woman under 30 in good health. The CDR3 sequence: CASSWTENTGELFF. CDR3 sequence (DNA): TGTGCCAGCAGTTGGACAGAGAACACCGGGGAGCTGTTTTTT.